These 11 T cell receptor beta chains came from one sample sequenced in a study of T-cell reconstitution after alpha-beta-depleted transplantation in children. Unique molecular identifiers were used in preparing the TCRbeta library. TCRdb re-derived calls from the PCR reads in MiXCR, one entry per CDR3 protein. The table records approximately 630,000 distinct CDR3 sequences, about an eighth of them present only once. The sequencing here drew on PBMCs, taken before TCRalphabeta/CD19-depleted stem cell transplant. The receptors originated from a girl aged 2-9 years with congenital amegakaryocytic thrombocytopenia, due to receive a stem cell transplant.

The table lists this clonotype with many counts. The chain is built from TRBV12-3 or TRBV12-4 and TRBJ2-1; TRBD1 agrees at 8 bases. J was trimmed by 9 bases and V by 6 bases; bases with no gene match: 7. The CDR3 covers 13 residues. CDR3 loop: CASRDRVLVEQFF. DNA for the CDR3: TGTGCCAGCAGGGACAGGGTACTTGTTGAGCAGTTCTTC.

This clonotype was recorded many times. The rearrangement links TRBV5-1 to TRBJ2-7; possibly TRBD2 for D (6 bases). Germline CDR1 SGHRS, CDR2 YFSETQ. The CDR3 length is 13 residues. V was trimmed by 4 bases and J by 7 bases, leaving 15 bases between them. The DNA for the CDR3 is TGCGCCAGCAGCCTAGGGACTTCAACTGAGCAGTACTTC. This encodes CASSLGTSTEQYF. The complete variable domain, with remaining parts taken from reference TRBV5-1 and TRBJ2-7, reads KAGVTQTPRYLIKTRGQQVTLSCSPISGHRSVSWYQQTPGQGLQFLFEYFSETQRNKGNFPGRFSGRQFSNSRSEMNVSTLELGDSALYLCASSLGTSTEQYFGPGTRLTVT.

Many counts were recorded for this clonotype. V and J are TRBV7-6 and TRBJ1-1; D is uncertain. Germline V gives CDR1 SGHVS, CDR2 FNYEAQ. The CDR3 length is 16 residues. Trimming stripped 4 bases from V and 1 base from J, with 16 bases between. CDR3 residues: CASSSVSPQPNTEAFF. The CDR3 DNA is TGTGCCAGCAGCTCCGTCAGCCCCCAGCCGAACACTGAAGCTTTCTTT.

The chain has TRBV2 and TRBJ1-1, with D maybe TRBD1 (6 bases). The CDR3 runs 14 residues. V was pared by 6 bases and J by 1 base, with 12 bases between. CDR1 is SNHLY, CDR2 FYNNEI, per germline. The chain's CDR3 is CASSAPDRNTEAFF. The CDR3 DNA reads TGTGCCAGCAGCGCCCCGGACAGGAACACTGAAGCTTTCTTT.

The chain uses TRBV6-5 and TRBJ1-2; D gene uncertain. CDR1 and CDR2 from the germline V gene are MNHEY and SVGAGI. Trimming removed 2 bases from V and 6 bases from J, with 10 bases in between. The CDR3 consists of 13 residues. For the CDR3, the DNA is TGTGCCAGCAGTTACGGACGGATCGATGGCTACACCTTC. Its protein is CASSYGRIDGYTF.

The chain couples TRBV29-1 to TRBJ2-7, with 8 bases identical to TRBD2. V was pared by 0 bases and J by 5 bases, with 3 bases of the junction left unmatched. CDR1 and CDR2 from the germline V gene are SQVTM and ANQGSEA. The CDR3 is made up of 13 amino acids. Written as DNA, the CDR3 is TGCAGCGTTGAAGATGGCGGGGGGAACGAGCAGTACTTC. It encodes CSVEDGGGNEQYF.

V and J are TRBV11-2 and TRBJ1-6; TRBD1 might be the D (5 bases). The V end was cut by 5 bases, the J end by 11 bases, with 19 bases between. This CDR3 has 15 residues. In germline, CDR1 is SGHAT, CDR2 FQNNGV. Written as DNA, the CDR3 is TGTGCCAGCAGCCGACGCGGGGACGAAGGACCACCCCTCCACTTT. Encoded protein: CASSRRGDEGPPLHF. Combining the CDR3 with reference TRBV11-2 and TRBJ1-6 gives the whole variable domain EAGVAQSPRYKIIEKRQSVAFWCNPISGHATLYWYQQILGQGPKLLIQFQNNGVVDDSQLPKDRFSAERLKGVDSTLKIQPAKLEDSAVYLCASSRRGDEGPPLHFGNGTRLTVT.

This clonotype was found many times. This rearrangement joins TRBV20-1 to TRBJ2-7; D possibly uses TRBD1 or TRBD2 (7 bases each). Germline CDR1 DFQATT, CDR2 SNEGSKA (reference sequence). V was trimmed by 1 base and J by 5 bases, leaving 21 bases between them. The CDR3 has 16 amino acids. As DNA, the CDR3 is TGCAGTGCTAGAGTAAAAAAGCGGGACAGCCTCCACGAGCAGTACTTC. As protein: CSARVKKRDSLHEQYF.

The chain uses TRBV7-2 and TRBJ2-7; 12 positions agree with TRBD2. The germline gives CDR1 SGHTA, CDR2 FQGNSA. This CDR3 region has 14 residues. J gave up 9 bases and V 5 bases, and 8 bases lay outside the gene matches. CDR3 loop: CASSNTRTSGMQYF. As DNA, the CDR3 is TGTGCCAGCAGCAACACCCGGACTAGCGGGATGCAGTACTTC.

CDR3 amino acids: CASSQDFAQGREQYF. CDR3 DNA sequence: TGTGCCAGCAGCCAAGATTTCGCGCAGGGGCGCGAGCAGTACTTC. The V and J genes are TRBV3-1 and TRBJ2-7, with TRBD1 as a possible D gene (6 bases). Germline V gene sequence: CDR1 LGHDT, CDR2 YNNKEL (reference sequence). The CDR3 consists of 15 residues. Trimming removed 0 bases at V and 6 bases at J, with 15 bases between.

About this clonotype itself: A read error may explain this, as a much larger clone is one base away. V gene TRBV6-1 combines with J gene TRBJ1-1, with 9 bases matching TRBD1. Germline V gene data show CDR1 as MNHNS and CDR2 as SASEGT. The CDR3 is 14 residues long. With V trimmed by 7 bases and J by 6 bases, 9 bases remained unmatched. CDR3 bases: TGTGCCAGCATCGATACAGGGGGCCGCGCTGAAGCTTTCTTT. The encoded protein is CASIDTGGRAEAFF.